This T cell receptor beta chain is drawn from a study of response to subunit inactivated influenza vaccine. Study-wide findings and caveats: The authors put forward the suggestion that each seasonal influenza vaccination may bring in only a limited number of new T cells.

Note on this clonotype: Its antigen is unknown.

Via MiXCR, TCRdb re-called the RT-PCR reads, giving one row per CDR3 protein. The sample contains about 780,000 distinct CDR3 sequences, around 18% of which appear only once. From germline, CDR1 is SEHNR and CDR2 FQNEAQ (reference sequence). The V segment lost 5 bases and the J segment 0 bases; nucleotides outside the gene matches: 10. This CDR3 is 17 amino acids long. The chain combines TRBV7-9 with TRBJ1-1; 9 nucleotides match TRBD1. Specimen: PBMCs from blood, collected roughly 5 days after vaccination. This clonotype originated in a man aged 50 to 60 who received an inactivated influenza vaccine. The CDR3 region is CASSAKDRGVMNTEAFF. In DNA form, the CDR3 reads TGTGCCAGCAGCGCCAAGGACAGGGGCGTAATGAACACTGAAGCTTTCTTT.